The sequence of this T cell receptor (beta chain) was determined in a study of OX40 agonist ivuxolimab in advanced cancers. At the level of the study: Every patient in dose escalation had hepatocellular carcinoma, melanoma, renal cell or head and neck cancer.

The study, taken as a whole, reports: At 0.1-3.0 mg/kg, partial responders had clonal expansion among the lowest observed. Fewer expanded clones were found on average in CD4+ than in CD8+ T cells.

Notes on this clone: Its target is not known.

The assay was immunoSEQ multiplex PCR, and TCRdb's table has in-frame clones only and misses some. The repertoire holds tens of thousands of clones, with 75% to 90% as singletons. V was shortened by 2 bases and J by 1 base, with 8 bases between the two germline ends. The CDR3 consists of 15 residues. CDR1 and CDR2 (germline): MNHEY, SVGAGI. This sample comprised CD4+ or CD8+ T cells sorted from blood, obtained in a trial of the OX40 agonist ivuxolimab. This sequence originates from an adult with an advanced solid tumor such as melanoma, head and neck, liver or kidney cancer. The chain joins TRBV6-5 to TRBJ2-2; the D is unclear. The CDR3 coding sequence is TGTGCCAGCAGTTACAACAGAGAGAACACCGGGGAGCTGTTTTTT. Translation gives CASSYNRENTGELFF.